The 3 T cell receptor beta chains reported below all come from one sample, sequenced in a study of beta chain features in type 1 diabetes. General study points: TCRB CDR3 length was moderately but significantly reduced in all four CD4+ subsets of Type 1 diabetes patients.

Expressed TCRB transcripts got sequenced, as all isolated RNA was reverse transcribed. Clones were sequenced by immunoSEQ multiplex PCR, and TCRdb holds only the in-frame ones, with some missing. The sample contains approximately 100,000 clones, approximately 30% of which appear only once. No antigen has been assigned to these receptors. The sample was central memory CD4+ T cells from blood. The receptor set was obtained from a woman aged 18-29 years with type 1 diabetes.

This clone was seen a few times. The V gene is TRBV5-1, the J gene TRBJ1-1; 8 bases align to TRBD1. The CDR3 consists of 13 residues. Germline lookup yields CDR1 SGHRS and CDR2 YFSETQ. V shed 2 bases and J 4 bases; nucleotides not matched to a gene: 1. CDR3: CASSFTGGTEAFF. The CDR3 nucleotides are TGCGCCAGCAGCTTTACAGGGGGCACTGAAGCTTTCTTT.

The V call is TRBV2, the J call TRBJ1-5; D not certain. V lost 5 bases and J 0 bases, leaving 11 bases between the germline ends. From germline, CDR1 is SNHLY and CDR2 FYNNEI. The CDR3 is 15 residues long. The CDR3 region has the DNA TGTGCCAGCAGTTTCCAGGAGGGTAGCAATCAGCCCCAGCATTTT. It specifies CASSFQEGSNQPQHF. The variable domain in full, with the rest retrieved from reference TRBV2 and TRBJ1-5, is EPEVTQTPSHQVTQMGQEVILRCVPISNHLYFYWYRQILGQKVEFLVSFYNNEISEKSEIFDDQFSVERPDGSNFTLKIRSTKLEDSAMYFCASSFQEGSNQPQHFGDGTRLSIL.

This chain uses TRBV5-4 with TRBJ2-7; 10 nucleotides match TRBD1. V lost 2 bases and J lost 3; bases outside the gene matches: 5. This CDR3 comprises 15 residues. Germline V gene lookup returns CDR1 SGHNT and CDR2 YYREEE (reference sequence). The CDR3 DNA follows: TGTGCCAGCAGCTTTGACAGGGGGCAAAGCTACGAGCAGTACTTC. It is translated as CASSFDRGQSYEQYF.